This T cell receptor beta chain comes out of a study of shared T cell receptors in the human thymus. The assay was immunoSEQ multiplex PCR, and TCRdb's table has in-frame clones only and misses some. Of roughly 710,000 clones in the sample, over 75% are singletons; the top ten hold around 0.0094%. Per the germline V gene, CDR1 is MGHRA and CDR2 is YSYEKL. J lost 3 bases, V lost 4 bases, and 11 bases had no gene match. The CDR3 spans 17 residues. This sample was also put to use in a study of human thymus T cells. That work adds: Thymus was obtained from resections taken during corrective heart surgery. Seemingly biased V and J gene usage marked thymic and blood repertoires. Related research described thymic repertoires that were highly overlapping among unrelated individuals.

This receptor was identified in a girl under two years old with a congenital heart defect. The chain links TRBV4-1 to TRBJ2-7, with TRBD1 matching over 11 bases. The sample consisted of thymocytes. The CDR3 loop reads CASSLGTGGWGVYEQYF. The CDR3 bases are TGCGCCAGCAGCCTCGGGACAGGGGGTTGGGGTGTCTACGAGCAGTACTTC.